This TCR beta chain was sequenced in a study of blood T cell repertoires in COVID-19. Overall study context: Material from acute and convalescent COVID-19 was sourced from the United States, Italy and Spain. T cells, B-cell-depleted T cells, or PBMCs provided the cDNA or gDNA that served as material.

As processed by the authors: Reference gene primers were amplified, and this amplification served to estimate nucleated cell counts. TCRdb's table, derived via immunoSEQ multiplex PCR, lists solely in-frame clones and lacks some. V and J calls and clone size are as listed in that table; D and trimming were resolved from the DNA. Among more than 250,000 clones listed, approximately 88% were seen once. Seattle's cohort entered during active infection and was followed longitudinally. Germline V gene lookup returns CDR1 MDHEN and CDR2 SYDVKM. V lost 5 bases to trimming and J lost 2 bases; unmatched junction nucleotides: 4. The CDR3 runs 15 residues.

This clonotype originated in a woman between 25 and 40 years old with COVID-19, enrolled during active disease. The material sequenced was peripheral blood. The chain joins TRBV28 to TRBJ2-3; 10 bases map to TRBD2. CDR3 residues: CASSQTSGFTDTQYF. Here the CDR3 DNA reads TGTGCCAGCAGTCAGACTAGCGGGTTCACAGATACGCAGTATTTT.